This TCR beta chain is drawn from a study of early T cells in non-severe SARS-CoV-2 infection. The CDR3 contains 18 residues. V lost 0 bases to trimming and J lost 3 bases; unmatched junction nucleotides: 13. Germline loops: CDR1 DFQATT, CDR2 SNEGSKA (reference sequence). A single record per CDR3 protein comes from TCRdb applying MiXCR to the 5' RACE reads. Counted here are 50,000 to 65,000 distinct CDR3 sequences, more than 15% occurring once; the ten biggest clones make up about 8.2%. V gene TRBV20-1 combines with J gene TRBJ2-5; TRBD2 agrees at 10 bases. Sequenced material: whole blood, taken at baseline. This sequence was found in an adult who was a healthcare worker with PCR-confirmed SARS-CoV-2 infection or an uninfected control (not recorded which). DNA for the CDR3: TGCAGTGCTAGAGATCCCGGTCCTCTTAGCGGGGGGAAAGAGACCCAGTACTTC. This gives the protein CSARDPGPLSGGKETQYF.